This T cell receptor (beta chain) was sequenced during a study of technical replicates of blood from a few donors (dated by TCRdb to 2017 to 2019). From the germline V gene, CDR1 is SNHLY and CDR2 is FYNNEI. From the cysteine up to the phenylalanine, the CDR3 has a length of 14 residues. The sequence is cut down to CDR3 DNA, 42 bases in frame from base 1. Trimming leaves V shorter by 4 bases and J shorter by 2 bases, with the junction holding 4 bases beyond the gene matches. As for this clone: Its antigen remains undetermined. Base qualities are not recorded, but no much larger clone differs from it by a single base.

Library construction relied on the immunoSEQ multiplex PCR assay. The source is immuneACCESS, and TCRdb retained only in-frame sequences with V and J called. Part of the clones is not carried over; for the studies checked, unresolved V genes explain less than half of this, and the remainder is unexplained. For this sample there are approximately 94,000 clones; about 96% appear just once. The ten top clones hold approximately 0.35% of the sample. Recombination connected TRBV2 to TRBJ2-7; 8 central nucleotides agree with TRBD2. Sample: T cells isolated from PBMCs. The TCR sequence derives from a human donor in good health. In nucleotides, the sequence is TGTGCCAGCAGTGGCGGTAGCGGGACCTACGAGCAGTACTTC. It translates as CASSGGSGTYEQYF.